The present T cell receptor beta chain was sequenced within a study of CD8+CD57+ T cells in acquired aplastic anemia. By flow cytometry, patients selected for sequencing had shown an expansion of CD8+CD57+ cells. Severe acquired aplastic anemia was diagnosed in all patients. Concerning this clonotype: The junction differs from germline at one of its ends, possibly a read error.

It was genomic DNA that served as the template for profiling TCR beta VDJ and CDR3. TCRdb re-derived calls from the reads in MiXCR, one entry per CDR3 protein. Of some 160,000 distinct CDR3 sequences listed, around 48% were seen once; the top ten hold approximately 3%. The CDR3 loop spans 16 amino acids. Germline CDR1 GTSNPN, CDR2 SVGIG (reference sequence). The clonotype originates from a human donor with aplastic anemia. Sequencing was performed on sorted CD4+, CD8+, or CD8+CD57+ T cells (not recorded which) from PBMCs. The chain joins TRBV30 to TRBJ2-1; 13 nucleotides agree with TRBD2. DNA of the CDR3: TGTGCCTGGAACACCGGGACTAGCGGGAAAGGGAATGGGCAGTTCTTC. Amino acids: CAWNTGTSGKGNGQFF.